Detailed here is one T cell receptor (beta chain). The data belong to a study of preoperative IRX-2 immunotherapy in early breast cancer. Using immunoSEQ multiplex PCR, the repertoire was profiled, and TCRdb retains in-frame clones only, with some absent. This table has around 40,000 clones, about 95% appearing once. Treatment reported: preoperative locoregional IRX-2 cytokine immunotherapy. This phase Ib study tested locoregional IRX-2 cytokine immunotherapy given before surgery. This CDR3 has 15 amino acids. Trimming removed 3 bases at V and 0 bases at J, with 8 bases between. Germline lookup yields CDR1 SGHDN and CDR2 FVKESK.

This clonotype was obtained from a human donor with breast cancer. V gene TRBV14 combines with J gene TRBJ2-2; D is unclear. The sample here was tumor tissue, taken after IRX-2 immunotherapy. In DNA form, the CDR3 reads TGTGCCAGCAGCCATCTCGACGCGAACACCGGGGAGCTGTTTTTT. This gives the protein CASSHLDANTGELFF.